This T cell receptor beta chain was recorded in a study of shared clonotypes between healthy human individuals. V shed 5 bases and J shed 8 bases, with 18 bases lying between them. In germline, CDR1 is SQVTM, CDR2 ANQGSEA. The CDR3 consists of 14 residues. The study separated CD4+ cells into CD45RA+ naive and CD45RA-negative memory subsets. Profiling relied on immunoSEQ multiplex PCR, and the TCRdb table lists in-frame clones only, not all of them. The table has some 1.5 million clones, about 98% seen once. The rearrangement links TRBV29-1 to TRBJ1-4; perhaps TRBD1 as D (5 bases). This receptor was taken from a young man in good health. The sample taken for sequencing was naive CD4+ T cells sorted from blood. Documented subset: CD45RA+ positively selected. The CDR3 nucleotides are TGCAGCGTTACTAAGGGGTTTGGGCCAGAAAAACTGTTTTTT. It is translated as CSVTKGFGPEKLFF.